This TCR beta chain was retrieved from a study of a mutant IDH1 vaccine in newly diagnosed glioma. Clones were read by immunoSEQ multiplex PCR, and TCRdb kept only the in-frame ones, dropping some. This sample has fewer than 45,000 clones, with around 76% found just once. Comments on this clone: Antigen specificity is unknown.

Time point meaning: week 23, last vaccination. Topical imiquimod accompanied each vaccine dose, which consisted of 300 ug of mutant IDH1 20-mer peptide. The clonotype was recovered from a man aged 45-60 years with glioma. The material was PBMCs, obtained from a glioma patient whose treatment included an IDH1 peptide vaccine.

The CDR3 region has the DNA TGTGCCAGCAGTACCGGACAGAGCTACACTGAAGCTTTCTTT. This sequence encodes CASSTGQSYTEAFF. This chain joins TRBV27 and TRBJ1-1; a weak D match, TRBD1 (6 bases). With 5 bases removed from V and 3 bases from J, the gap between germline ends came to 13 bases. Looked up from germline, CDR1 is MNHEY and CDR2 is SMNVEV (reference sequence). The CDR3 is 14 amino acids.